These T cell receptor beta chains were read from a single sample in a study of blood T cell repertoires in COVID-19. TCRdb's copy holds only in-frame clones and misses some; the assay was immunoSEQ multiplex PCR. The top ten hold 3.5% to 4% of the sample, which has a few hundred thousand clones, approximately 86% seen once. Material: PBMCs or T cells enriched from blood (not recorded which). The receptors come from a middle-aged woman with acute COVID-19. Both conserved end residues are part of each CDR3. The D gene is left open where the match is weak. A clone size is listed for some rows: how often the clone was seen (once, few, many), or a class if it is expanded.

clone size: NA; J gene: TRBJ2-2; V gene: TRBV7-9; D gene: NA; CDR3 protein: CASSLMDTGELFF; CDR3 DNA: TGTGCCAGCAGTCTAATGGACACCGGGGAGCTGTTTTTT
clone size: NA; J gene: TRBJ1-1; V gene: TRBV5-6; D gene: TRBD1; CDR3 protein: CASSLTGTGLSNTEAFF; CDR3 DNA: TGTGCCAGCAGCCTGACCGGGACAGGCTTGTCGAACACTGAAGCTTTCTTT
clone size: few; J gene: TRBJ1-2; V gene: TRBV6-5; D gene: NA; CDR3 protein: CASSYSRRQYYGYTF; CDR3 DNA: TGTGCCAGCAGTTACTCCAGGAGGCAGTACTATGGCTACACCTTC
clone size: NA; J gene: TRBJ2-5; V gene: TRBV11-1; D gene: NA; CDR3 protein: CASSFAGGQQETQYF; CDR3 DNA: TGTGCCAGCAGCTTCGCCGGGGGACAGCAAGAGACCCAGTACTTC
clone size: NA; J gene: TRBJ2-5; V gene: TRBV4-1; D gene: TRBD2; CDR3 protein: CASSQVPGGVETQYF; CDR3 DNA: TGCGCCAGCAGCCAAGTGCCGGGAGGGGTAGAGACCCAGTACTTC
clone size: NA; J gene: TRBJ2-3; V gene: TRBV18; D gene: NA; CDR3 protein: CASSFYRDPRGTDTQYF; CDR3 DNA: TGTGCCAGCTCATTTTACAGGGACCCTAGGGGCACAGATACGCAGTATTTT
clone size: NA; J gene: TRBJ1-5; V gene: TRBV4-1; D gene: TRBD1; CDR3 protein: CASSQDQDRGGNQPQHF; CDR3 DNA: TGCGCCAGCAGCCAAGATCAAGACAGGGGTGGCAATCAGCCCCAGCATTTT
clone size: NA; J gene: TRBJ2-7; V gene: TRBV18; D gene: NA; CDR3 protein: CASSPLAGPTVDEQYF; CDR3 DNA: TGTGCCAGCTCACCACTGGCGGGTCCCACCGTGGACGAGCAGTACTTC
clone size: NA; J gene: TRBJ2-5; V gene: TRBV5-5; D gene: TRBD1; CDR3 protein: CASSLTGGETQYF; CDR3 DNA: TGTGCCAGCAGCTTGACAGGGGGAGAGACCCAGTACTTC
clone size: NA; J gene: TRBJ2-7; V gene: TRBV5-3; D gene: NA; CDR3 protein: CARSFSESSYEQYF; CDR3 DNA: TGTGCCAGAAGCTTTTCCGAGAGCTCCTACGAGCAGTACTTC
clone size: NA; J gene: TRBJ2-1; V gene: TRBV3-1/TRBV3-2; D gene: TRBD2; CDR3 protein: CASSPGILSGRANEQFF; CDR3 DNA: TGTGCCAGCAGCCCTGGCATTCTTAGTGGGAGGGCGAATGAGCAGTTCTTC
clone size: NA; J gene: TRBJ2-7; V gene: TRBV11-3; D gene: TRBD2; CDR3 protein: CASSRLAGGSYEQYF; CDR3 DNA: TGTGCCAGCAGCCGATTAGCGGGAGGCTCCTACGAGCAGTACTTC
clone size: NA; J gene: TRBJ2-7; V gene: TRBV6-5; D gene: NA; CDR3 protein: CASSPGMYEQYF; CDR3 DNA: TGTGCCAGCAGCCCAGGAATGTACGAGCAGTACTTC
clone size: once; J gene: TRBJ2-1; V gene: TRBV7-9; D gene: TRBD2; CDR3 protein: CASSQLGSGMDNEQFF; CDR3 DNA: TGTGCCAGCAGCCAACTAGGTAGCGGGATGGACAATGAGCAGTTCTTC